The 30 T cell receptor beta chains below were found in one sample sequenced in a study of blood T cell repertoires in COVID-19. The data were produced by immunoSEQ multiplex PCR, yet TCRdb's version contains in-frame clones alone and is incomplete. The profile shows about 320,000 clones, under 90% of them singletons. The sequenced sample was PBMCs or T cells enriched from blood (not recorded which). The origin of the receptors is a man in his sixties who had recovered from COVID-19.

The chain combines TRBV9 with TRBJ2-5; 11 bases are a match to TRBD2. Trimming cost V 1 base and J 5 bases; bases outside gene matches: 7. The CDR3 totals 16 residues. Germline-derived CDR1 and CDR2 are SGDLS and YYNGEE. CDR3 loop: CASSVLGLAGFETQYF. CDR3 DNA sequence: TGTGCCAGCAGCGTACTAGGACTAGCGGGCTTTGAGACCCAGTACTTC.

The CDR3 here is CASSNRNTQAYGYTF. CDR3 nucleotide sequence: TGTGCCAGTAGTAATAGGAATACCCAGGCCTATGGCTACACCTTC. The rearrangement links TRBV19 to TRBJ1-2; no definite D call. Germline CDR1 is LNHDA and CDR2 is SQIVND (reference sequence). Trimming shortened V by 4 bases and J by 4 bases, and 16 bases separated the two germline ends. This CDR3 spans 15 amino acids.

The table lists this clone with a count of one. The rearrangement links TRBV27 to TRBJ2-1; D perhaps matches TRBD2 (5 bases). Germline lookup yields CDR1 MNHEY and CDR2 SMNVEV (reference sequence). This CDR3 is 13 amino acids long. With 4 bases removed from V and 8 bases from J, the gap between germline ends came to 12 bases. The CDR3 is CASSSHLADEQFF. For the CDR3, the DNA is TGTGCCAGCAGTTCCCACCTAGCCGATGAGCAGTTCTTC.

V and J are TRBV6-5 and TRBJ1-1, with TRBD1 identical over 7 bases. This CDR3 spans 14 amino acids. The V gene end was trimmed by 7 bases and the J gene end by 6 bases; junction bases not matched to a gene: 11. Germline CDR1 MNHEY, CDR2 SVGAGI. CDR3 nucleotides: TGTGCCAGCAAACTAGTTACAGGGGTCTCTGAAGCTTTCTTT. It is translated as CASKLVTGVSEAFF.

V gene TRBV29-1 combines with J gene TRBJ1-2, with 8 positions matching TRBD1. The CDR3 extends over 12 amino acids. V shed 4 bases and J 4 bases; nucleotides not matched to a gene: 2. Germline V gives CDR1 SQVTM, CDR2 ANQGSEA. In nucleotides, the CDR3 is TGCAGCGTTGCTGGACAGGGCTATGGCTACACCTTC. It is translated as CSVAGQGYGYTF.

The V call is TRBV30, the J call TRBJ1-1; no firm D call. Germline CDR1 reads GTSNPN; CDR2 reads SVGIG (reference sequence). The CDR3 is 12 amino acids. V gave up 0 bases and J gave up 8 bases, with 10 bases separating them. Here the CDR3 reads CAWSVHVNEAFF. As DNA, the CDR3 is TGTGCCTGGAGTGTACACGTTAACGAAGCTTTCTTT.

The DNA of the CDR3 is TGTGCCAGCAGCTCCCAGGCTCTTCTCTCCTACGAGCAGTACTTC. It encodes CASSSQALLSYEQYF. The rearrangement uses TRBV7-6 and TRBJ2-7; D remains ambiguous. The V and J ends lost 4 bases and 0 bases respectively, with 13 bases between them. Germline V lookup: CDR1 SGHVS, CDR2 FNYEAQ. The length of the CDR3 is 15 residues.

This chain connects TRBV7-2 to TRBJ1-2; TRBD1 agrees at 8 bases. The CDR3 length is 15 residues. Unmatched junction bases numbered 10, after V lost 2 bases and J lost 8 bases. Per germline, CDR1 SGHTA and CDR2 FQGNSA. The CDR3 here is CASSLFQGALMGYTF. The CDR3 DNA is TGTGCCAGCAGCTTATTTCAGGGGGCCCTTATGGGCTACACCTTC.

The CDR3 is CASSSGQGATPLHF. Here the CDR3 DNA reads TGCGCCAGCAGCTCCGGACAGGGGGCAACACCCCTCCACTTT. V usage is TRBV5-1 and J usage is TRBJ1-6; TRBD1 matches 11 bases. Germline V gene lookup returns CDR1 SGHRS and CDR2 YFSETQ. Trimming took 3 bases from V and 11 from J; bases not matched to a gene: 4. This CDR3 has 14 amino acids.

The rearrangement links TRBV4-2 to TRBJ2-3; 7 bases are shared with TRBD2. CDR1 LGHNA and CDR2 YNFKEQ come from the germline V gene. This CDR3 has 16 amino acids. V was pared by 4 bases and J by 4 bases, with 11 bases of the junction left unmatched. Here the CDR3 DNA reads TGTGCCAGCAGCCCGGGAGGTGGGAGTGGAGCAGATACGCAGTATTTT. As protein: CASSPGGGSGADTQYF.

This chain joins TRBV18 and TRBJ1-1, with TRBD1 as a possible D gene (6 bases). Germline lookup yields CDR1 KGHSH and CDR2 LQKENI. Trimming stripped 3 bases from V and 7 bases from J, with 9 bases between. The CDR3 extends over 12 amino acids. The CDR3 loop is CASSPTGNEAFF. In nucleotides, the CDR3 is TGTGCCAGCTCACCCACAGGGAATGAAGCTTTCTTT.

This clone was seen a handful of times. The chain links TRBV10-1 to TRBJ2-7; maybe TRBD2 (6 bases). V lost 2 bases and J 6 bases, leaving 11 bases between the germline ends. The CDR3 runs to 13 residues. In germline, CDR1 is WNHNN, CDR2 SYGVQD (reference sequence). Written as DNA, the CDR3 is TGCGCCAGCAGTGAGGCCGAGGGACTCGAGCAGTACTTC. It translates to CASSEAEGLEQYF.

V is TRBV7-9 and J is TRBJ2-1; TRBD1 matches at 7 bases. Germline CDR1 reads SEHNR; CDR2 reads FQNEAQ (reference sequence). J lost 8 bases, V lost 7 bases, and 11 bases had no gene match. This CDR3 has 14 residues. The CDR3 DNA follows: TGTGCCAGCACCCAGACACAGGGGATCGATGAGCAGTTCTTC. It codes for CASTQTQGIDEQFF.

This chain uses TRBV6-1 with TRBJ1-1; D possibly corresponds to TRBD1 (6 bases). The CDR3 runs 13 residues. V lost 3 bases and J 5 bases, leaving 10 bases between the germline ends. CDR1 is MNHNS, CDR2 SASEGT, per germline. The CDR3 reads CASSEIQGTEAFF. The CDR3 DNA reads as TGTGCCAGCAGTGAGATACAGGGTACTGAAGCTTTCTTT.

The chain employs TRBV18 and TRBJ1-4; D possibly corresponds to TRBD1 (5 bases). This CDR3 has 15 residues. The germline V gene has CDR1 KGHSH and CDR2 LQKENI. V lost 1 base to trimming and J lost 2 bases, with 8 bases between them. The DNA of the CDR3 is TGTGCCAGCTCACCACATCCAGGGACTAATGAAAAACTGTTTTTT. This sequence encodes CASSPHPGTNEKLFF.

This clone was seen just once. V and J are TRBV27 and TRBJ2-1; TRBD2 aligns across 13 bases. J was trimmed by 7 bases and V by 1 base; bases with no gene match: 4. Germline V gene sequence: CDR1 MNHEY, CDR2 SMNVEV (reference sequence). CDR3 length equals 16 residues. In nucleotides, the CDR3 is TGTGCCAGCAGTTTATTACTAGCGGGAGGGCCGAATGAGCAGTTCTTC. The encoded protein is CASSLLLAGGPNEQFF.

V gene TRBV5-1 combines with J gene TRBJ2-5, with a tentative D call TRBD1 (6 bases). The CDR3 extends over 16 amino acids. Germline V gives CDR1 SGHRS, CDR2 YFSETQ. Trimming shortened V by 0 bases and J by 0 bases, and 12 bases separated the two germline ends. This CDR3 is CASSLVAGQYQETQYF. The CDR3 region has the DNA TGCGCCAGCAGCTTGGTGGCCGGACAGTACCAAGAGACCCAGTACTTC. Supplemented by reference TRBV5-1 and TRBJ2-5, the full variable domain reads KAGVTQTPRYLIKTRGQQVTLSCSPISGHRSVSWYQQTPGQGLQFLFEYFSETQRNKGNFPGRFSGRQFSNSRSEMNVSTLELGDSALYLCASSLVAGQYQETQYFGPGTRLLVL.

On this clone: Other DNA variants within this sample encode the same CDR3. This chain joins TRBV27 and TRBJ1-6; 9 bases match TRBD1. V was pared by 3 bases and J by 10 bases, with 4 bases of the junction left unmatched. CDR3 length equals 14 residues. Germline V CDR1 and CDR2: MNHEY, SMNVEV (reference sequence). For the CDR3, the DNA is TGTGCCAGCAGTTTGGACAGGGGCTACTCACCCCTCCACTTT. This encodes CASSLDRGYSPLHF.

The chain carries TRBV4-2 and TRBJ2-1, with TRBD1 as a possible D gene (6 bases). The CDR3 spans 16 residues. Germline V CDR1 and CDR2: LGHNA, YNFKEQ. With 0 bases removed from V and 0 bases from J, the gap between germline ends came to 9 bases. CDR3 protein: CASSQDLGGSYNEQFF. Here the CDR3 DNA reads TGTGCCAGCAGCCAAGATTTAGGGGGCTCCTACAATGAGCAGTTCTTC.

The chain uses TRBV5-4 and TRBJ1-6; D is possibly TRBD1 (5 bases). The ends were cut back, 4 bases at V and 3 bases at J, with 11 bases in the middle. CDR3 length: 15 residues. Germline V gives CDR1 SGHNT, CDR2 YYREEE (reference sequence). The CDR3 nucleotides read TGTGCCAGCAGCGACCCGACAGACTATAATTCACCCCTCCACTTT. It is translated as CASSDPTDYNSPLHF.

This clone was picked up one time. The chain recombines TRBV9 with TRBJ2-5; tentatively, D is TRBD2 (5 bases). The germline gives CDR1 SGDLS, CDR2 YYNGEE. This CDR3 has 17 residues. With 0 bases removed from V and 2 bases from J, the gap between germline ends came to 17 bases. The CDR3 protein is CASSVAGGDVGQETQYF. CDR3 nucleotides: TGTGCCAGCAGCGTAGCTGGAGGCGATGTGGGGCAAGAGACCCAGTACTTC.

This clone came up once. This sequence joins TRBV29-1 and TRBJ1-2; D is unclear. Germline V gene data show CDR1 as SQVTM and CDR2 as ANQGSEA. The CDR3 has 13 residues. The V end lost 4 bases, the J end lost 1 base, and 10 bases lay between the germline ends. The CDR3 loop reads CSVVSGNNYGYTF. The CDR3 nucleotides are TGCAGCGTTGTCTCGGGGAATAACTATGGCTACACCTTC.

The chain links TRBV24-1 to TRBJ1-2; 7 nucleotides match TRBD1. J gave up 4 bases and V 7 bases, and 5 bases lay outside the gene matches. Germline V CDR1 and CDR2: KGHDR, SFDVKD. This CDR3 is 13 amino acids long. As DNA, the CDR3 is TGTGCCACCAGCGGGGGACAGTTCTATGGCTACACCTTC. This codes for CATSGGQFYGYTF.

The genes are TRBV5-1 and TRBJ2-2; 11 bases line up with TRBD2. Germline CDR1 reads SGHRS; CDR2 reads YFSETQ. The CDR3 contains 23 residues. V lost 6 bases, J lost 5 bases, and 30 bases stayed unmatched. CDR3 nucleotides: TGCGCCAGCAATCCCAGGCCTCGACAGGGATCGACTAGCGGGATAAGCGCGACCGGGGAGCTGTTTTTT. It encodes CASNPRPRQGSTSGISATGELFF.

This sequence joins TRBV6-5 and TRBJ1-5; D uncertain. The CDR3 consists of 16 residues. CDR1 is MNHEY, CDR2 SVGAGI, per germline. The V gene lost 4 bases and the J gene lost 1 base, with 14 bases spanning the gap. CDR3 sequence: CASSSDIPGSNQPQHF. The CDR3 DNA is TGTGCCAGCAGTTCTGATATCCCGGGGAGCAATCAGCCCCAGCATTTT.

In this sample, this clone turned up once. The V and J genes are TRBV5-1 and TRBJ2-1; 14 bases are a match to TRBD2. CDR1 is SGHRS, CDR2 YFSETQ, per germline. The CDR3 runs 17 residues. V lost 3 bases and J lost 6; bases outside the gene matches: 8. CDR3 sequence reads: CASSWGLAGVAGNEQFF. CDR3 coding DNA: TGCGCCAGCAGCTGGGGACTAGCGGGAGTAGCAGGCAATGAGCAGTTCTTC.

The J gene is TRBJ2-1, the V gene TRBV5-4; 12 bases align to TRBD2. V lost 0 bases, J lost 5 bases, and 3 bases stayed unmatched. CDR3 size: 16 residues. Germline-derived CDR1 and CDR2 are SGHNT and YYREEE (reference sequence). In nucleotides, the CDR3 is TGTGCCAGCAGCTTGGGGACTAGCGGGATGGACAATGAGCAGTTCTTC. Translating it yields CASSLGTSGMDNEQFF.

The chain links TRBV27 to TRBJ2-3, with TRBD2 as a possible D gene (7 bases). The V end lost 10 bases, the J end lost 6 bases, and 14 bases lay between the germline ends. CDR1 is MNHEY and CDR2 is SMNVEV in the germline V gene (reference sequence). The CDR3 covers 12 residues. This chain's CDR3 is CATWGRGDTQYF. The CDR3 DNA sequence: TGTGCCACCTGGGGGCGGGGGGATACGCAGTATTTT.

The chain couples TRBV18 to TRBJ1-2, with 7 bases that match TRBD1. After removal of 1 base from V and 2 bases from J, the junction contained 7 bases not matched to a gene. The CDR3 totals 16 residues. CDR1 KGHSH and CDR2 LQKENI come from the germline V gene. The CDR3 DNA is TGTGCCAGCTCACCACAGGGGGCGAGCCCAAACTATGGCTACACCTTC. This codes for CASSPQGASPNYGYTF.

The rearrangement links TRBV5-4 to TRBJ2-6, with 8 nucleotides matching TRBD2. The CDR3 extends over 16 amino acids. CDR1 SGHNT and CDR2 YYREEE come from the germline V gene (reference sequence). The trim removed 0 bases at V and 4 bases at J, leaving 3 bases unmatched. CDR3 nucleotides: TGTGCCAGCAGCTTGGAGGGGACTAGAGGGGCCAACGTCCTGACTTTC. This sequence encodes CASSLEGTRGANVLTF.